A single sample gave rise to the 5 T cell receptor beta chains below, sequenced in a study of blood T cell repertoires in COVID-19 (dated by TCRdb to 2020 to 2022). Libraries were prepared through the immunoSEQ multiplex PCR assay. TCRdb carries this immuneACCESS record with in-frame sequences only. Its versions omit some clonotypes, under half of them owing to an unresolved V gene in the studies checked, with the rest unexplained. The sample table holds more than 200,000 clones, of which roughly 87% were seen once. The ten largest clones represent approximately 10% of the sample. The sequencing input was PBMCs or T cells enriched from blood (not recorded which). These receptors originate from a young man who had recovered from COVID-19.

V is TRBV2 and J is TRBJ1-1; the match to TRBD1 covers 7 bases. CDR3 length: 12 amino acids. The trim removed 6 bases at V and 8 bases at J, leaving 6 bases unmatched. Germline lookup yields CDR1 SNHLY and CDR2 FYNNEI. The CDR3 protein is CASRRDSPEAFF. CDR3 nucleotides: TGTGCCAGCAGGAGGGACAGTCCCGAAGCTTTCTTT. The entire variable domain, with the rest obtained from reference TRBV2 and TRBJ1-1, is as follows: EPEVTQTPSHQVTQMGQEVILRCVPISNHLYFYWYRQILGQKVEFLVSFYNNEISEKSEIFDDQFSVERPDGSNFTLKIRSTKLEDSAMYFCASRRDSPEAFFGQGTRLTVV.

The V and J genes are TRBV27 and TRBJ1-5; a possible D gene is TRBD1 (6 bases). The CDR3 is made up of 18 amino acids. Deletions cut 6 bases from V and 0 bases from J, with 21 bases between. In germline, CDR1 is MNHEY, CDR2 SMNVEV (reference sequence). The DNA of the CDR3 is TGTGCCAGCAGCTCCTCCGGGACACTTCTTTATAGCAATCAGCCCCAGCATTTT. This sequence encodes CASSSSGTLLYSNQPQHF.

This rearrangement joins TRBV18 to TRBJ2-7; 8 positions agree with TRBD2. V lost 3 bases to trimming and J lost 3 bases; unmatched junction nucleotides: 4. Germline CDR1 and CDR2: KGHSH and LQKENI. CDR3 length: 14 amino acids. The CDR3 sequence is CASSPGLEGYEQYF. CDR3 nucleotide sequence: TGTGCCAGCTCACCGGGACTAGAAGGCTACGAGCAGTACTTC.

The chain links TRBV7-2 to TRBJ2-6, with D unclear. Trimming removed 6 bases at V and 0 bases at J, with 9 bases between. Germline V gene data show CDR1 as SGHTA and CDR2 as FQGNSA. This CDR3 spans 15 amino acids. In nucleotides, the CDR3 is TGTGCCAGCAGTTACATCAACTCTGGGGCCAACGTCCTGACTTTC. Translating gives CASSYINSGANVLTF.

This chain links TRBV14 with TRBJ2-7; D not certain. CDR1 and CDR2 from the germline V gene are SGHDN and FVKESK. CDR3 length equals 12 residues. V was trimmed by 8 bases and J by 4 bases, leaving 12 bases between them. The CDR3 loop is CASGHSRYEQYF. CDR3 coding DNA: TGTGCCAGCGGGCACAGCCGATACGAGCAGTACTTC.